A selection of T cell receptor beta chains follows, all from one sample in a study of identical twins. TCRdb called the 5' RACE reads again in MiXCR, with one record for every CDR3 protein. The sample consists of 350,000 to 450,000 distinct CDR3 sequences, approximately 17% of them appearing once. Input material: naive T cells sorted from blood. The receptor source for this set is a man aged 45 to 65 in good health. The CDR3 runs from the conserved cysteine through the conserved F or W. Each record gives: J gene, V gene, clone size, D gene, CDR3 protein, CDR3 DNA. A D gene is named only where the DNA matches it firmly. Rows give clone size only sometimes, using once, few, many, or a class for an expanded clone.

TRBJ2-3	TRBV11-2	few	NA	CASSLAIPPGTQYF	TGTGCCAGCAGCTTAGCAATCCCCCCGGGTACGCAGTATTTT
TRBJ1-5	TRBV12-3/TRBV12-4	many	NA	CASSFAGLNQPQHF	TGTGCCAGCAGTTTCGCAGGGTTGAATCAGCCCCAGCATTTT
TRBJ2-3	TRBV28	few	TRBD2	CASSSRSSGGADTQYF	TGTGCCAGCAGTTCCCGATCTAGCGGGGGGGCAGATACGCAGTATTTT
TRBJ2-1	TRBV20-1	many	TRBD2	CSAGATSGGSSEQFF	TGCAGTGCTGGCGCAACTAGCGGGGGTAGCAGCGAGCAGTTCTTC
TRBJ2-3	TRBV6-1	NA	NA	CASRTGHTTDTQYF	TGTGCCAGCAGGACAGGCCATACCACAGATACGCAGTATTTT
TRBJ2-1	TRBV5-5	once	TRBD1	CASSLAPGQSVSNEQFF	TGTGCCAGCAGCTTGGCACCGGGACAGTCCGTATCCAATGAGCAGTTCTTC
TRBJ2-1	TRBV29-1	NA	NA	CSVEFIRQPNEQFF	TGCAGCGTTGAATTTATTAGACAGCCGAATGAGCAGTTCTTC
TRBJ2-2	TRBV20-1	few	TRBD1	CSVSRTGNPGTGELFF	TGCAGTGTTTCACGGACAGGGAACCCTGGCACCGGGGAGCTGTTTTTT
TRBJ2-7	TRBV20-1	many	TRBD2	CSAMATSGSYEQYF	TGCAGTGCTATGGCGACTAGCGGTTCCTACGAGCAGTACTTC
TRBJ2-3	TRBV10-3	once	TRBD1	CAISERDRGSDTQYF	TGTGCCATCAGTGAGAGGGACAGGGGTTCGGATACGCAGTATTTT
TRBJ1-6	TRBV7-8	many	TRBD1	CASTKTGGSYNSPLHF	TGTGCCAGCACGAAGACAGGGGGCTCCTATAATTCACCCCTCCACTTT
TRBJ2-3	TRBV5-1	few	NA	CASSLVPGDPTDTQYF	TGCGCCAGCAGCTTGGTCCCGGGGGACCCCACAGATACGCAGTATTTT
TRBJ2-5	TRBV5-4	NA	TRBD1	CASSFGQGEETQYF	TGTGCCAGCAGCTTCGGACAGGGAGAGGAGACCCAGTACTTC
TRBJ2-5	TRBV11-2	NA	TRBD2	CASSLTAGGRGAQYF	TGTGCCAGCAGCCTTACGGCGGGGGGACGGGGGGCCCAGTACTTC
TRBJ1-2	TRBV4-1	NA	TRBD1	CASRRTGGNYGYTF	TGCGCCAGCAGACGAACAGGGGGTAACTATGGCTACACCTTC
TRBJ2-2	TRBV5-1	NA	NA	CASSLLRANTGELFF	TGCGCCAGCAGCTTACTCCGGGCTAACACCGGGGAGCTGTTTTTT
TRBJ1-2	TRBV11-2	once	NA	CASSLNAQIYGYTF	TGTGCCAGCAGCTTAAACGCACAAATCTATGGCTACACCTTC
TRBJ2-1	TRBV4-3	NA	NA	CASSQVLGAEQFF	TGCGCCAGCAGCCAAGTCCTGGGGGCTGAGCAGTTCTTC
TRBJ1-6	TRBV27	few	TRBD1	CASSSPYDRGWSPLHF	TGTGCCAGCAGTTCACCATATGACAGGGGATGGTCACCCCTCCACTTT
TRBJ1-2	TRBV5-1	NA	NA	CASSLTTGFFGYTF	TGCGCCAGCAGCTTAACGACAGGTTTTTTTGGCTACACCTTC
TRBJ2-5	TRBV5-6	few	NA	CASSLSPQTQYF	TGTGCCAGCAGCTTGTCTCCCCAGACCCAGTACTTC
TRBJ2-7	TRBV5-1	many	NA	CASSLDGDNSYEQYF	TGCGCCAGCAGCTTGGATGGTGACAACTCCTACGAGCAGTACTTC
TRBJ2-7	TRBV4-1	NA	NA	CASSQAPPTGAYEQYF	TGCGCCAGCAGCCAAGCCCCCCCAACGGGGGCCTACGAGCAGTACTTC
TRBJ1-3	TRBV7-2	many	NA	CASRSGTDVSGNTIYF	TGTGCCAGCAGATCCGGGACTGACGTCTCTGGAAACACCATATATTTT
TRBJ1-1	TRBV5-1	few	TRBD1	CASSLVGQEFGAFF	TGCGCCAGCAGCTTGGTCGGACAGGAGTTTGGAGCTTTCTTT
TRBJ2-1	TRBV12-5	NA	TRBD1	CASGLIPGQGASGDPNEQFF	TGTGCTAGTGGTTTGATACCGGGACAGGGGGCTAGCGGGGATCCCAATGAGCAGTTCTTC
TRBJ1-2	TRBV5-1	few	NA	CASSSDLTDYTF	TGCGCCAGCAGCTCCGACTTAACTGACTACACCTTC
TRBJ2-5	TRBV15	few	TRBD2	CATNSLAGGETQYF	TGTGCCACCAACTCACTAGCGGGTGGGGAGACCCAGTACTTC
TRBJ1-4	TRBV4-3	many	NA	CASSFIGGADEKLFF	TGCGCCAGCAGCTTCATCGGAGGGGCCGATGAAAAACTGTTTTTT
TRBJ2-3	TRBV5-1	NA	NA	CASSAQGPFTDTQYF	TGCGCCAGCAGCGCACAGGGTCCCTTCACAGATACGCAGTATTTT
TRBJ2-1	TRBV6-2/TRBV6-3	NA	NA	CASSRTFNEQFF	TGTGCCAGCAGCAGGACTTTCAATGAGCAGTTCTTC
TRBJ2-2	TRBV20-1	few	TRBD2	CSARGVAGVANTGELFF	TGCAGTGCTAGGGGGGTAGCGGGAGTCGCGAACACCGGGGAGCTGTTTTTT
TRBJ1-4	TRBV5-5	many	NA	CASSLGHFANEKLFF	TGTGCCAGCAGCTTGGGACATTTCGCCAATGAAAAACTGTTTTTT